The 29 T cell receptor beta chains given below trace back to one sample, sequenced in a study of monozygotic twins with inflammatory bowel disease. One entry per CDR3 protein, without DNA, is what TCRdb gives after re-calling the 5' RACE reads. The sample totals roughly 90,000 distinct CDR3 sequences. Sequencing was carried out using blood. The receptors shown here come from a human donor with ulcerative colitis or Crohn's disease, or a healthy co-twin of an affected twin (not recorded which).

CDR3 sequence: CASRTAVTGELFF. J is TRBJ2-2 and V is TRBV5-1; TCRdb designates TRBD1, a call that cannot be tested without DNA. Germline assignment: CDR1 SGHRS and CDR2 YFSETQ. CDR3 length: 13 residues.

V and J are TRBV7-9 and TRBJ2-3; TCRdb's assignment of TRBD2 cannot be checked, as there is no DNA. This CDR3 is built from 16 residues. In germline, CDR1 is SEHNR, CDR2 FQNEAQ (reference sequence). The CDR3: CASSKTSGSRTDTQYF.

The chain uses TRBV9 and TRBJ1-1; TCRdb designates TRBD1, a call that cannot be tested without DNA. CDR3 length equals 15 residues. CDR1 and CDR2 from the germline V gene are SGDLS and YYNGEE. CDR3 protein: CASSVSRQGRTEAFF.

The chain employs TRBV5-6 and TRBJ2-2. Germline V gives CDR1 SGHDT, CDR2 YYEEEE. The CDR3 is 13 residues long. CDR3 region: CASSSFGAGELFF.

The genes are TRBV4-1 and TRBJ2-7; TCRdb lists TRBD1, though no DNA is available to test this call. Germline CDR1 MGHRA, CDR2 YSYEKL. The CDR3 covers 16 residues. The CDR3 sequence is CASSQGFGQGKYEQYF.

This chain joins TRBV11-2 and TRBJ2-5; checking the TCRdb D call of TRBD1 is not possible without DNA. The CDR3 extends over 14 amino acids. CDR1 and CDR2 from the germline V gene are SGHAT and FQNNGV. The CDR3 region is CASSPPGTVETQYF.

The rearrangement joins TRBV10-3 to TRBJ2-7; the D call from TCRdb, TRBD1, cannot be confirmed without DNA. The CDR3 spans 17 residues. CDR1 is ENHRY and CDR2 is SYGVKD in the germline V gene. CDR3 loop: CAISGSPGRQRAYEQYF.

The chain joins TRBV25-1 to TRBJ1-2; the TRBD1 assignment by TCRdb is unverifiable without DNA. Germline lookup yields CDR1 MGHDK and CDR2 SYGVNS. The CDR3 contains 13 residues. This chain's CDR3 is CASRETETYGYTF.

The V gene is TRBV25-1, the J gene TRBJ1-2; TCRdb designates TRBD1, a call that cannot be tested without DNA. Germline CDR1 and CDR2: MGHDK and SYGVNS. The CDR3 extends over 11 amino acids. CDR3: CASGREFGYTF.

CDR3: CATSRDLAGTYEQFF. V and J are TRBV15 and TRBJ2-1; checking the TCRdb D call of TRBD2 is not possible without DNA. In germline, CDR1 is LNHNV, CDR2 YYDKDF (reference sequence). The CDR3 is 15 amino acids. Full variable domain (remainder filled in from reference TRBV15 and TRBJ2-1): DAMVIQNPRYQVTQFGKPVTLSCSQTLNHNVMYWYQQKSSQAPKLLFHYYDKDFNNEADTPDNFQSRRPNTSFCFLDIRSPGLGDTAMYLCATSRDLAGTYEQFFGPGTRLTVL.

J is TRBJ2-1 and V is TRBV7-2; TCRdb's D call of TRBD2 is untestable without DNA. Germline V gene sequence: CDR1 SGHTA, CDR2 FQGNSA. The CDR3 runs to 15 residues. The CDR3 protein is CASSLGRGVLYEQFF. The entire variable domain, with the rest obtained from reference TRBV7-2 and TRBJ2-1, is as follows: GAGVSQSPSNKVTEKGKDVELRCDPISGHTALYWYRQSLGQGLEFLIYFQGNSAPDKSGLPSDRFSAERTGGSVSTLTIQRTQQEDSAVYLCASSLGRGVLYEQFFGPGTRLTVL.

This chain uses TRBV5-4 with TRBJ1-1. This CDR3 spans 14 amino acids. Germline V CDR1 and CDR2: SGHNT, YYREEE (reference sequence). The CDR3 spells CASSPGRVNTEAFF.

The J gene is TRBJ1-5, the V gene TRBV19; checking the TCRdb D call of TRBD1 is not possible without DNA. In germline, CDR1 is LNHDA, CDR2 SQIVND (reference sequence). The CDR3 has 12 amino acids. The CDR3 spells CASSIVPGVQHF.

This rearrangement joins TRBV19 to TRBJ1-5. Germline-derived CDR1 and CDR2 are LNHDA and SQIVND (reference sequence). The CDR3 has 15 residues. The CDR3 spells CASSIWGSGNQPQHF.

The genes are TRBV10-3 and TRBJ1-2; TCRdb names TRBD1, which stays unverified in the absence of DNA. The germline CDR1 and CDR2 sequences are ENHRY and SYGVKD. The CDR3 is 13 residues long. This CDR3 reads CAISPGTGGGYTF.

The V gene is TRBV20-1, the J gene TRBJ1-2; no DNA is available, so the TRBD1 call from TCRdb remains unchecked. Germline V gene data show CDR1 as DFQATT and CDR2 as SNEGSKA (reference sequence). CDR3 size: 15 residues. The chain's CDR3 is CSARLTQGQGYGYTF.

This sequence joins TRBV4-2 and TRBJ2-5; TCRdb names TRBD1, which stays unverified in the absence of DNA. The CDR3 has 14 amino acids. CDR1 and CDR2 (germline): LGHNA, YNFKEQ. CDR3 loop: CASSQDRGQETQYF.

The CDR3 is CASSRRTSGGAGELFF. The V and J genes are TRBV12-3 or TRBV12-4 and TRBJ2-2; TCRdb returns TRBD2, unconfirmable since there is no DNA. This CDR3 has 16 residues.

This clonotype is classed as medium-sized by frequency. The J gene is TRBJ1-1, the V gene TRBV5-1; TCRdb outputs TRBD1, but without DNA this stays unchecked. The CDR3 is made up of 14 amino acids. Germline V gene lookup returns CDR1 SGHRS and CDR2 YFSETQ. Here the CDR3 reads CASSSRTANTEAFF.

This sequence joins TRBV24-1 and TRBJ1-5. Germline V gene sequence: CDR1 KGHDR, CDR2 SFDVKD. This CDR3 has 14 amino acids. CDR3 loop: CATSDFYSNQPQHF.

V is TRBV28 and J is TRBJ1-2. The CDR3 is made up of 14 amino acids. Germline V CDR1 and CDR2: MDHEN, SYDVKM. The CDR3: CASSTHRGGGGYTF.

The CDR3 spells CASSALSRGREEEKLFF. This chain links TRBV12-3 or TRBV12-4 with TRBJ1-4; TCRdb calls TRBD1, which cannot be checked without DNA. The CDR3 covers 17 residues.

This chain connects TRBV18 to TRBJ2-1; with no DNA, the TCRdb D assignment of TRBD1 cannot be verified. The CDR3 totals 15 residues. From germline, CDR1 is KGHSH and CDR2 LQKENI. CDR3 residues: CASYSTPPLGNVQFF. The complete variable domain, with remaining parts taken from reference TRBV18 and TRBJ2-1, reads NAGVMQNPRHLVRRRGQEARLRCSPMKGHSHVYWYRQLPEEGLKFMVYLQKENIIDESGMPKERFSAEFPKEGPSILRIQQVVRGDSAAYFCASYSTPPLGNVQFFGPGTRLTVL.

The chain is built from TRBV11-2 and TRBJ2-7; the D call of TRBD2 rests on TCRdb alone, since no DNA is present to check it. This CDR3 spans 18 amino acids. Per the germline V gene, CDR1 is SGHAT and CDR2 is FQNNGV. Here the CDR3 reads CASSDRIPGTSDPYEQYF.

The rearrangement links TRBV10-3 to TRBJ2-2. The germline CDR1 and CDR2 sequences are ENHRY and SYGVKD. The length of the CDR3 is 15 residues. The CDR3 is CAISGDRLPTGELFF.

The rearrangement uses TRBV6-1 and TRBJ1-2; absent DNA, TCRdb's TRBD1 call cannot be checked. CDR3 size: 15 residues. CDR1 and CDR2 (germline): MNHNS, SASEGT. The CDR3 protein is CASSVPGGANYGYTF.

The CDR3 region is CASSNGHEAFF. This sequence joins TRBV5-1 and TRBJ1-1. The CDR3 extends over 11 amino acids. Germline V gene sequence: CDR1 SGHRS, CDR2 YFSETQ.

The J gene is TRBJ2-1, the V gene TRBV20-1; the TCRdb D gene call, TRBD2, has no DNA to confirm it. The CDR3 is 16 amino acids. Germline CDR1 DFQATT, CDR2 SNEGSKA (reference sequence). CDR3 amino acids: CSANLGASGYHNEQFF.

The V and J genes are TRBV20-1 and TRBJ2-7; the D call from TCRdb, TRBD2, cannot be confirmed without DNA. This CDR3 spans 13 amino acids. Germline loops: CDR1 DFQATT, CDR2 SNEGSKA (reference sequence). The CDR3 spells CSARKSGRGEQYF.